One and the same sample provided the 2 T cell receptor beta chains below, sequenced in a study of read filtering for tumor transcriptome and immune sequencing. From about 400 ng of RNA, a library with molecular barcoded alpha/delta and beta/gamma adaptors was made. TCRdb reprocessed the reads via MiXCR and lists one record per CDR3 protein. Among approximately 50,000 distinct CDR3 sequences listed, 20% to 25% were seen once. Sequencing was performed on a population of CD138-negative cells sorted from bone marrow. The source is a donor aged 40 or over with multiple myeloma.

This chain joins TRBV3-1 and TRBJ2-7; D is unclear. Germline loops: CDR1 LGHDT, CDR2 YNNKEL (reference sequence). V was clipped by 4 bases and J by 4 bases, with 5 bases between them. The CDR3 runs to 11 residues. The CDR3 region is CASSRLYEQYF. DNA of the CDR3: TGTGCCAGCAGCCGATTATACGAGCAGTACTTC.

In regard to this clonotype: It may be a read error: a sequence one base away is much more abundant. The CDR3 nucleotides are TGTGCCAGCAGCTTGTGGCACGAGACCCAGTACTTC. This gives the protein CASSLWHETQYF. This chain connects TRBV5-6 to TRBJ2-5; D is unresolved. From germline, CDR1 is SGHDT and CDR2 YYEEEE. The CDR3 totals 12 residues. Trimming pared 1 base from V and 5 bases from J, leaving 6 bases between.